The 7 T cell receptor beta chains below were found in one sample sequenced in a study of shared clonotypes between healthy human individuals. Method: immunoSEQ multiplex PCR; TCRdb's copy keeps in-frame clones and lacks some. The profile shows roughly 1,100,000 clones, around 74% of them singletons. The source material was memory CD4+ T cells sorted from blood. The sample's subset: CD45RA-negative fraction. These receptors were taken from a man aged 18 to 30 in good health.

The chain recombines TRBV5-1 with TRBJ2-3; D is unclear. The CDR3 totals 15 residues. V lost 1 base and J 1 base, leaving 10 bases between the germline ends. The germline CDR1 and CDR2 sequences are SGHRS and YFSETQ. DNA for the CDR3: TGCGCCAGCAGCTTGTCGGCAGCCGGCACAGATACGCAGTATTTT. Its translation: CASSLSAAGTDTQYF.

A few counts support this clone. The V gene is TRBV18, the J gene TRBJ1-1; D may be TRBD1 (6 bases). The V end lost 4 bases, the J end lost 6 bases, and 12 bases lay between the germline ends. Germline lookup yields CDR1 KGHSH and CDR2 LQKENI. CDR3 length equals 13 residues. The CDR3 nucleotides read TGTGCCAGCTCACAACAGGGTAGCTCTGAAGCTTTCTTT. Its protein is CASSQQGSSEAFF.

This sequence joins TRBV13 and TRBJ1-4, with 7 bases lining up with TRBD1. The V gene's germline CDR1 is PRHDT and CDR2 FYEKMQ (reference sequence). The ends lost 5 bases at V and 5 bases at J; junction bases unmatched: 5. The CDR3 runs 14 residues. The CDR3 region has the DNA TGTGCCAGCAGCCCGGACAGGCGGAATGAAAAACTGTTTTTT. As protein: CASSPDRRNEKLFF.

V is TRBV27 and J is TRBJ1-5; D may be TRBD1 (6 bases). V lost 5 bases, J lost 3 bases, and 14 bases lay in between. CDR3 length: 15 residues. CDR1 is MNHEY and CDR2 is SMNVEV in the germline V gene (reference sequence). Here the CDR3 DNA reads TGTGCCAGCAGTCCTACAGGGCCCTTCAATCAGCCCCAGCATTTT. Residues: CASSPTGPFNQPQHF.

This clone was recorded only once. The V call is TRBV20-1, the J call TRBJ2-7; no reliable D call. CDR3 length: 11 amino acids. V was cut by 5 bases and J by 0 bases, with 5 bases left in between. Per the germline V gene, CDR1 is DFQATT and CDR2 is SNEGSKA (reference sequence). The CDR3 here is CSAVTSYEQYF. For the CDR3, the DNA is TGCAGTGCTGTTACCTCCTACGAGCAGTACTTC.

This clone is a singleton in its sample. The CDR3 spells CSVIIPGQAVSGELFF. The CDR3 DNA reads TGCAGCGTCATAATCCCGGGACAGGCGGTCTCCGGGGAGCTGTTTTTT. The chain carries TRBV29-1 and TRBJ2-2, with 8 bases matching TRBD1. CDR1 is SQVTM, CDR2 ANQGSEA, per germline. The CDR3 spans 16 residues. Unmatched junction bases numbered 15, after V lost 6 bases and J lost 6 bases.

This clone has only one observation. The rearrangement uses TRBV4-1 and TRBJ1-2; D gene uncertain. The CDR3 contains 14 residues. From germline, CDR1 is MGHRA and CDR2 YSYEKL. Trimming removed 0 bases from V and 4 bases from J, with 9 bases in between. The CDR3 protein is CASSQDVGIYGYTF. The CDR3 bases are TGCGCCAGCAGCCAAGATGTCGGCATCTATGGCTACACCTTC.